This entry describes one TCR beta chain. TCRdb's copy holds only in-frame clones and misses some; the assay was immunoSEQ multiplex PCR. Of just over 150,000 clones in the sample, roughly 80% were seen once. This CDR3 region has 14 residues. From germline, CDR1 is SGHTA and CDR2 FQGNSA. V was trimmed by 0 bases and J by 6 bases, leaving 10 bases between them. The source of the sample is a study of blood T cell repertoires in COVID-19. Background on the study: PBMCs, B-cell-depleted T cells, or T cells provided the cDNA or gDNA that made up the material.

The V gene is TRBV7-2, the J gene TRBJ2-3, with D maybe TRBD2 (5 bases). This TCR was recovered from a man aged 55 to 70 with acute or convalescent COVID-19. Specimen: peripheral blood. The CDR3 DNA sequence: TGTGCCAGCAGCTTAGCAGCCCGGGGTGATACGCAGTATTTT. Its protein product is CASSLAARGDTQYF.